The 16 T cell receptor beta chains in this list originate from one sample, sequenced in a study of shared clonotypes between healthy human individuals. TCRdb's table, derived via immunoSEQ multiplex PCR, lists solely in-frame clones and lacks some. The sample has around 750,000 clones; around 74% are singletons. Sequences were obtained from memory CD4+ T cells sorted from blood. Subset reported: CD45RA-negative fraction. These TCRs come from a woman in her thirties in good health.

This chain connects TRBV5-1 to TRBJ2-5; D is ambiguous. Germline V gene sequence: CDR1 SGHRS, CDR2 YFSETQ. V was clipped by 0 bases and J by 5 bases, with 14 bases between them. The CDR3 spans 15 residues. The CDR3 loop is CASSLDGAAPETQYF. The DNA of the CDR3 is TGCGCCAGCAGCTTGGATGGCGCGGCCCCGGAGACCCAGTACTTC.

The V gene is TRBV28, the J gene TRBJ2-4, with 7 bases aligning to TRBD2. This CDR3 is built from 18 residues. Germline loops: CDR1 MDHEN, CDR2 SYDVKM. Trimming at V came to 1 base and at J to 0 bases, leaving 9 bases not matched to a gene. The DNA for the CDR3 is TGTGCCAGCAGTTTATTTGGACTAGTTCTCTCAGCCAAAAACATTCAGTACTTC. The encoded protein is CASSLFGLVLSAKNIQYF.

The V call is TRBV4-1, the J call TRBJ2-1; D gene uncertain. V dropped 6 bases and J dropped 5 bases, with 11 bases sitting between them. CDR1 and CDR2 from the germline V gene are MGHRA and YSYEKL. This CDR3 region has 13 residues. CDR3 in DNA: TGCGCCAGCAGGAAAAATCGGGACAATGAGCAGTTCTTC. Translating gives CASRKNRDNEQFF.

This clone was seen once. V and J are TRBV27 and TRBJ2-1; 9 bases line up with TRBD2. Germline trimming cut 6 bases from V and 0 bases from J; bases unmatched to any gene: 12. Germline-derived CDR1 and CDR2 are MNHEY and SMNVEV (reference sequence). The CDR3 covers 18 residues. The CDR3 sequence: CASSSSLVAGDSYNEQFF. For the CDR3, the DNA is TGTGCCAGCAGCTCCTCCCTAGTAGCGGGAGACTCCTACAATGAGCAGTTCTTC.

This chain uses TRBV2 with TRBJ1-4, with TRBD1 matching over 9 bases. Germline loops: CDR1 SNHLY, CDR2 FYNNEI. V dropped 4 bases and J dropped 7; count of bases not matched to a gene: 10. The CDR3 loop spans 16 amino acids. The CDR3 nucleotides read TGTGCCAGCAGTGGAACAACAGGGGGCGCCCGTGAAAAACTGTTTTTT. Amino acid sequence: CASSGTTGGAREKLFF.

This clone was picked up a small number of times. The V gene is TRBV11-2, the J gene TRBJ2-7, with 8 bases fitting TRBD1. V lost 4 bases to trimming and J lost 0 bases; unmatched junction nucleotides: 11. This CDR3 comprises 17 residues. Germline V gene data show CDR1 as SGHAT and CDR2 as FQNNGV. The CDR3 is CASSSKRTGSFSYEQYF. The CDR3 bases are TGTGCCAGCAGCTCCAAGAGGACAGGGTCCTTCTCCTACGAGCAGTACTTC.

The DNA of the CDR3 is TGTGCCTGGAGTGCTGTGGGGACTAAACTATACAGCTCCTACGAGCAGTACTTC. It codes for CAWSAVGTKLYSSYEQYF. The genes are TRBV30 and TRBJ2-7; TRBD2 matches 7 bases. The CDR3 has 18 residues. Germline V gene lookup returns CDR1 GTSNPN and CDR2 SVGIG (reference sequence). J gave up 0 bases and V 1 base, and 15 bases lay outside the gene matches. Full variable domain (missing parts from reference TRBV30 and TRBJ2-7): SQTIHQWPATLVQPVGSPLSLECTVEGTSNPNLYWYRQAAGRGLQLLFYSVGIGQISSEVPQNLSASRPQDRQFILSSKKLLLSDSGFYLCAWSAVGTKLYSSYEQYFGPGTRLTVT.

This clone was picked up a small number of times. The gene calls are TRBV10-2 and TRBJ1-5; no firm D call. Germline CDR1 reads WSHSY; CDR2 reads SAAADI. V dropped 0 bases and J dropped 0 bases, with 6 bases sitting between them. The CDR3 contains 15 residues. The CDR3 DNA reads TGCGCCAGCAGTGAGTCTGATCCTAGCAATCAGCCCCAGCATTTT. Its translation is CASSESDPSNQPQHF.

The DNA of the CDR3 is TGCGCCAGCAGCATTGGACGAGATCAAGAGACCCAGTACTTC. Its protein is CASSIGRDQETQYF. The rearrangement uses TRBV5-1 and TRBJ2-5; no definite D call. The CDR3 has 14 residues. The V end was cut by 4 bases, the J end by 2 bases, with 12 bases between. The germline V gene encodes CDR1 SGHRS and CDR2 YFSETQ.

The V gene is TRBV6-5, the J gene TRBJ2-7, with 9 positions matching TRBD1. There are 15 residues in the CDR3. Losses at the gene ends were 6 bases for V and 4 bases for J; bases not matched to a gene: 10. Germline V gene sequence: CDR1 MNHEY, CDR2 SVGAGI. Here the CDR3 DNA reads TGTGCCAGCAGGGTGGCCGGGACAGGGAGTTACGAGCAGTACTTC. This translates into CASRVAGTGSYEQYF.

The chain uses TRBV5-1 and TRBJ2-3; TRBD2 agrees at 7 bases. Germline V gene data show CDR1 as SGHRS and CDR2 as YFSETQ. The CDR3 consists of 15 residues. With V trimmed by 2 bases and J by 2 bases, 5 bases remained unmatched. Here the CDR3 DNA reads TGCGCCAGCAGCTTCGGGACTACACACACAGATACGCAGTATTTT. Translating gives CASSFGTTHTDTQYF.

This clone was picked up a small number of times. For the CDR3, the DNA is TGTGCCAGCACAGACCTGACGCTCGGGACGCAGTATTTT. Residues: CASTDLTLGTQYF. The chain links TRBV2 to TRBJ2-3; no reliable D call. This CDR3 has 13 amino acids. V was clipped by 7 bases and J by 9 bases, with 17 bases between them. Germline V CDR1 and CDR2: SNHLY, FYNNEI. The complete variable domain, with remaining parts taken from reference TRBV2 and TRBJ2-3, reads EPEVTQTPSHQVTQMGQEVILRCVPISNHLYFYWYRQILGQKVEFLVSFYNNEISEKSEIFDDQFSVERPDGSNFTLKIRSTKLEDSAMYFCASTDLTLGTQYFGPGTRLTVL.

This clone appeared once. The rearrangement joins TRBV10-3 to TRBJ1-1; 7 bases are a match to TRBD1. V gave up 6 bases and J gave up 4 bases; unmatched junction bases: 8. The CDR3 extends over 14 amino acids. Germline V CDR1 and CDR2: ENHRY, SYGVKD. DNA for the CDR3: TGTGCCATCAGCTTCGGACAGGAGGTCACTGAAGCTTTCTTT. This gives the protein CAISFGQEVTEAFF.

The V and J genes are TRBV19 and TRBJ1-1, with D possibly TRBD1 on 5 matching bases. The germline V gene has CDR1 LNHDA and CDR2 SQIVND (reference sequence). The CDR3 length is 14 residues. The germline V and J ends were trimmed by 3 bases and 1 base, with 9 bases remaining between them. CDR3 sequence: CASSMSDRNTEAFF. The CDR3 coding sequence is TGTGCCAGTAGTATGAGCGACAGGAACACTGAAGCTTTCTTT.

Points on this clone: Other nucleotide sequences in the sample specify the same CDR3. The chain is built from TRBV7-2 and TRBJ1-2, with D possibly being TRBD1 (5 bases). This CDR3 has 14 residues. CDR1 is SGHTA, CDR2 FQGNSA, per germline. V shed 1 base and J shed 2 bases, with 8 bases lying between them. In DNA form, the CDR3 reads TGTGCCAGCAGCTTAGAGGCAGGGAACTATGGCTACACCTTC. As protein: CASSLEAGNYGYTF.

The V gene is TRBV19, the J gene TRBJ1-5; tentatively, D is TRBD1 (5 bases). Germline CDR1 LNHDA, CDR2 SQIVND (reference sequence). The CDR3 covers 15 residues. V shed 3 bases and J shed 3 bases, with 12 bases lying between them. The CDR3 nucleotides are TGTGCCAGTAGTATTGGGGCAGCTTTCAATCAGCCCCAGCATTTT. The encoded protein is CASSIGAAFNQPQHF.